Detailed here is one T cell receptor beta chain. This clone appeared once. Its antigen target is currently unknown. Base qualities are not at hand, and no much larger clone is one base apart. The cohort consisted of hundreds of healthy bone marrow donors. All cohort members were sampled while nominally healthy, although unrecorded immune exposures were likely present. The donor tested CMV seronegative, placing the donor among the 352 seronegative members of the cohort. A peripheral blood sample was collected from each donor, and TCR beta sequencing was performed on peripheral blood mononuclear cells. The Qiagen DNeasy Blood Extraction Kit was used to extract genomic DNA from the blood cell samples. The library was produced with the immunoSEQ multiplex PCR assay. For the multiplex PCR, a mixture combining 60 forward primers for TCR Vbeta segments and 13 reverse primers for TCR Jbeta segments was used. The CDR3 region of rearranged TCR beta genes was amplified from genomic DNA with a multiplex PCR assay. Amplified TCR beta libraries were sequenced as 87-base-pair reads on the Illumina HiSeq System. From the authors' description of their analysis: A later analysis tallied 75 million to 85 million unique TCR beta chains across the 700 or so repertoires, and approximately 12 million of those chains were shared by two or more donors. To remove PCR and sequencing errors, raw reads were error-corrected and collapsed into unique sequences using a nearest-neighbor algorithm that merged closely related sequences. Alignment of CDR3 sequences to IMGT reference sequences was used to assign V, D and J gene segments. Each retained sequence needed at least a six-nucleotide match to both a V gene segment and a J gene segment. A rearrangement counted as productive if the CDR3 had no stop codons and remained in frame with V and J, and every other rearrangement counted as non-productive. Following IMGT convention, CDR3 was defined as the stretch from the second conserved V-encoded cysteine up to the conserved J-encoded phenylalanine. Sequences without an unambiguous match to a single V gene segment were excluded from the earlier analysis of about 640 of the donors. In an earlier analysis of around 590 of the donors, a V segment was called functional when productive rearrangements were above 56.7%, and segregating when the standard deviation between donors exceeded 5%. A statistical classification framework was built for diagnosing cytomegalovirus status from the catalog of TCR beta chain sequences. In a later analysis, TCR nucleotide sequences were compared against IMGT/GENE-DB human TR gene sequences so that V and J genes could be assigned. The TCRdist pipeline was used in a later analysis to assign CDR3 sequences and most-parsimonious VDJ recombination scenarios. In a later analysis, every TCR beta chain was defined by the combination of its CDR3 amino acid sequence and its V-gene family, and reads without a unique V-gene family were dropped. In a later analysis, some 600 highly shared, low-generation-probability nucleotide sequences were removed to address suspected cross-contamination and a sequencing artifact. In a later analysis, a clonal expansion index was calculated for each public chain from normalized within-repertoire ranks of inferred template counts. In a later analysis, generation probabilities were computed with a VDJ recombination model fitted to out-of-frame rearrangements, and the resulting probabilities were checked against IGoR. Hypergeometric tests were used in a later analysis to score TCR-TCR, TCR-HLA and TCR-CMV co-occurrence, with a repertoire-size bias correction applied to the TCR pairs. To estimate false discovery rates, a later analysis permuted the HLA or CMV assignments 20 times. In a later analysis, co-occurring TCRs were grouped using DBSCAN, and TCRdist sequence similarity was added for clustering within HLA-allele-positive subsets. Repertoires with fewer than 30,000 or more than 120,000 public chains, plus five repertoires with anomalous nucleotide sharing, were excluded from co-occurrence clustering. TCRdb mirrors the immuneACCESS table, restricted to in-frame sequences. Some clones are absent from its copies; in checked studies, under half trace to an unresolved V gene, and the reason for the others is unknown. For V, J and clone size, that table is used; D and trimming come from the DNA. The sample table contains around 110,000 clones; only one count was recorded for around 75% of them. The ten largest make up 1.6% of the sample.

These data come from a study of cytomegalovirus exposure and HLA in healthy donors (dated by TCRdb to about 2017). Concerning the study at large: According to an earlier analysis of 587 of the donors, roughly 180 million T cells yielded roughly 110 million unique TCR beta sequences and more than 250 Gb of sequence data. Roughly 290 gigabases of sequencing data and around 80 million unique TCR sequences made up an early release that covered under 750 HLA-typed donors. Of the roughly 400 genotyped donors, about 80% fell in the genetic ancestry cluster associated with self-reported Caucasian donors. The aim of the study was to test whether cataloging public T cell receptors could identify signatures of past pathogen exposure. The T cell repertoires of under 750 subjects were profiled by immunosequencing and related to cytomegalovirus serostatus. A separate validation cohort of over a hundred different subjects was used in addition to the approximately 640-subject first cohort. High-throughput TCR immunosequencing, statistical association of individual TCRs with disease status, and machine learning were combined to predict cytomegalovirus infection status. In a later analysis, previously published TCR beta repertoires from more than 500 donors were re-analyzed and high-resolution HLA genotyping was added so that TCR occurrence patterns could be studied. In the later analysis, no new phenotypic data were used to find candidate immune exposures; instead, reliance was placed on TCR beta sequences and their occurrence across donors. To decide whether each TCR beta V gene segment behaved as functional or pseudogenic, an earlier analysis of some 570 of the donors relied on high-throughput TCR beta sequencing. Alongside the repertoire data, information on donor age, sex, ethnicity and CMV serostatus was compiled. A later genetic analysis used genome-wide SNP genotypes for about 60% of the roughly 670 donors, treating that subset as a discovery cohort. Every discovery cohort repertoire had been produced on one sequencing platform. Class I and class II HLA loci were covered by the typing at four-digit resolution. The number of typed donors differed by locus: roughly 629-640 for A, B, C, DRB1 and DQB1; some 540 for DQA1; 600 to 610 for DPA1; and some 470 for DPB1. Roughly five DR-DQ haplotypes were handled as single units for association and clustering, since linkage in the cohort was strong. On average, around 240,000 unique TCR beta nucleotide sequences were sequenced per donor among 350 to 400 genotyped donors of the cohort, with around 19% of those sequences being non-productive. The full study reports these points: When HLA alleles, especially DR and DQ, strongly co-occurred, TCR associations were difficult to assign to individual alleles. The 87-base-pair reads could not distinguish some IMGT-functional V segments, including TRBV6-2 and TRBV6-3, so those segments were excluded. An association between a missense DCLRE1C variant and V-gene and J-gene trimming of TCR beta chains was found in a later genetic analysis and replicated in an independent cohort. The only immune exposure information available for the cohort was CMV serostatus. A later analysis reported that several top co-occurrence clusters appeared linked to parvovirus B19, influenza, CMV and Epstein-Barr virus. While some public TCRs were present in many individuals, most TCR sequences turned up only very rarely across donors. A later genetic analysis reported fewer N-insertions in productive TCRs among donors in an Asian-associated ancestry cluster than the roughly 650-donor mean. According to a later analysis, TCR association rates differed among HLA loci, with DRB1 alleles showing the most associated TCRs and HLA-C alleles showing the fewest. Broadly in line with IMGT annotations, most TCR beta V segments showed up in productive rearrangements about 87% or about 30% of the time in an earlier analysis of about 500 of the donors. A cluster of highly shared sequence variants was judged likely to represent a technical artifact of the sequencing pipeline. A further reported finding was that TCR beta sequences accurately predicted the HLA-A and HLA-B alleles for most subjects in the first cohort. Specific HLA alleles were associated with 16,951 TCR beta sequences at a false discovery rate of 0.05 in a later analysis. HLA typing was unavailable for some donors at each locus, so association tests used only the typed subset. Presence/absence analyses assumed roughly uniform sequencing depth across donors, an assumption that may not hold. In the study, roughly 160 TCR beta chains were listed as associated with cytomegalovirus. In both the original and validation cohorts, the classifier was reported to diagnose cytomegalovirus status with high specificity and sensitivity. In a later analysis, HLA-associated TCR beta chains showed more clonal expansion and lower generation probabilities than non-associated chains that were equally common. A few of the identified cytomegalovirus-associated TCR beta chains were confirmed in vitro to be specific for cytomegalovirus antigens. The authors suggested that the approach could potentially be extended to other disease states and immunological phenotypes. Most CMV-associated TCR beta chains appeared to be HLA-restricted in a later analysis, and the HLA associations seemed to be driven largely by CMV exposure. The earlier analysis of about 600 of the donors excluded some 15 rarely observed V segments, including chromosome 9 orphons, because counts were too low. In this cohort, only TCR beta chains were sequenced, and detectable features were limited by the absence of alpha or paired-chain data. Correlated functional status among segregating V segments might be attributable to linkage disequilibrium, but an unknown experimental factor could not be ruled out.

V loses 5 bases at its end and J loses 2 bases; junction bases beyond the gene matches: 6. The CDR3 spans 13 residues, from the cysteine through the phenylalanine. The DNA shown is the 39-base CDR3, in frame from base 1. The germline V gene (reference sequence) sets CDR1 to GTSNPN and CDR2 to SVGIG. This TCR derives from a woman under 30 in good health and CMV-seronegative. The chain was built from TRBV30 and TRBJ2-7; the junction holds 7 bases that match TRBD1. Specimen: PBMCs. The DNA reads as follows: TGTGCCTGGTCCTCAGGGGGAACCTACGAGCAGTACTTC. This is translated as CAWSSGGTYEQYF.